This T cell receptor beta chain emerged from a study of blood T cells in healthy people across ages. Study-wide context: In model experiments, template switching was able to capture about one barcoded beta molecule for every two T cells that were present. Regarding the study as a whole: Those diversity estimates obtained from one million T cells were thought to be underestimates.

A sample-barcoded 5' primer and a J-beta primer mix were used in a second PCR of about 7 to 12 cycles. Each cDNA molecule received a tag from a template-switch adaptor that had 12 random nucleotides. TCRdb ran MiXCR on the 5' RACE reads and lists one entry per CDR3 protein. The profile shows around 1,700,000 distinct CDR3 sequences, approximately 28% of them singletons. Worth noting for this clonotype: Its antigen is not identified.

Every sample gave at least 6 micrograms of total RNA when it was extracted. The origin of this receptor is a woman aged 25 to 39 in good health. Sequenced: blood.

The CDR3 DNA reads as TGCAGTGCTAGGAACATGAATCAGGGACTGTTTTTT. Encoded protein: CSARNMNQGLFF. The chain combines TRBV20-1 with TRBJ1-4, with D possibly TRBD1 on 5 matching bases. V was clipped by 3 bases and J by 13 bases, with 15 bases between them. The CDR3 loop spans 12 amino acids. Germline V CDR1 and CDR2: DFQATT, SNEGSKA (reference sequence).